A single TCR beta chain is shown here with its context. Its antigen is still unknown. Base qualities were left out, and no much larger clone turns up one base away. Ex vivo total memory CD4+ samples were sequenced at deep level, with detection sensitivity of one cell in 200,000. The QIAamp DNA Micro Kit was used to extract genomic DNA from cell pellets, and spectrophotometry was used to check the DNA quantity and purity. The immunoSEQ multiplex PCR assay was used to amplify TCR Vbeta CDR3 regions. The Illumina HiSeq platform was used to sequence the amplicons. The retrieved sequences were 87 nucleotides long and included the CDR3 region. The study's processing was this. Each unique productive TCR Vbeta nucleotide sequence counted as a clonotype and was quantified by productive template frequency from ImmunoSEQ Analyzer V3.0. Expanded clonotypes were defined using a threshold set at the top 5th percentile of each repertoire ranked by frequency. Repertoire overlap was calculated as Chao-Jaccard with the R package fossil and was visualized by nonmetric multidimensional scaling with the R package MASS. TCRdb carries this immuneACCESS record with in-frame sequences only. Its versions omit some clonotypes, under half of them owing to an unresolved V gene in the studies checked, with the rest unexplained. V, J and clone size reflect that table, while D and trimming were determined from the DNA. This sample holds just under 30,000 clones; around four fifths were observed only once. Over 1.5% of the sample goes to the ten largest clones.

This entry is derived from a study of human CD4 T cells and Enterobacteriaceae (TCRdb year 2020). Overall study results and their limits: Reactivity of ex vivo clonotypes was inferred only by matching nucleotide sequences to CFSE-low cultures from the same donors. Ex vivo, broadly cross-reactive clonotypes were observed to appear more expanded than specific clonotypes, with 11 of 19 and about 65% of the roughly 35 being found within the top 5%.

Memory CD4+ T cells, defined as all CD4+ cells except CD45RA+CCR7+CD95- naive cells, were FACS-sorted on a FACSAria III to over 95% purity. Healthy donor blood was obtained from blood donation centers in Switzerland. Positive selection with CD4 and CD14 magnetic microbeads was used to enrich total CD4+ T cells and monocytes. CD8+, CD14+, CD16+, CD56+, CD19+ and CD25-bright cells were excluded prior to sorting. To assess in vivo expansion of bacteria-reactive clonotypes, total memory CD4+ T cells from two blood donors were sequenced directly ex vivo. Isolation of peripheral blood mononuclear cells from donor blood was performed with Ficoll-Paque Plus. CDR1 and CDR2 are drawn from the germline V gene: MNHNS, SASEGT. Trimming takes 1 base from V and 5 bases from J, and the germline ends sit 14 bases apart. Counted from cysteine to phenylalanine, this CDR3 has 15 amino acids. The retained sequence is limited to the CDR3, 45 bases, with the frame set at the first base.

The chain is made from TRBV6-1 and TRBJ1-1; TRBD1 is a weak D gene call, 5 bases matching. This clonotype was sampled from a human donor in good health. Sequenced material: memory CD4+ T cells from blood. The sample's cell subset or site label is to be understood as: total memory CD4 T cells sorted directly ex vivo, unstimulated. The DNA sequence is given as TGTGCCAGCAGTGAAGTTGAAGGGGATGGAACTGAAGCTTTCTTT. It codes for CASSEVEGDGTEAFF.